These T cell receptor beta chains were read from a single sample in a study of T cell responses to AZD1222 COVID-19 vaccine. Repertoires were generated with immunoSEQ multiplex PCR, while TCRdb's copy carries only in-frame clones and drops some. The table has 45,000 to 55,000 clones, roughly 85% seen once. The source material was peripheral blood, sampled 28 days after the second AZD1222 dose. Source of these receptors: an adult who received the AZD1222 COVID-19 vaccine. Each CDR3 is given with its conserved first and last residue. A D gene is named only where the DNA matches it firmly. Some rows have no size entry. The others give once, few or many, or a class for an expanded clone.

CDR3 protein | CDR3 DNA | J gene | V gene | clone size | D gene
CARITGQANYEQYF | TGTGCCAGGATAACGGGACAGGCCAACTACGAGCAGTACTTC | TRBJ2-7 | TRBV19 | NA | TRBD1
CASSQGVSRLEQYF | TGTGCCAGCAGCCAAGGTGTGTCCCGTCTCGAGCAGTACTTC | TRBJ2-7 | TRBV3-1/TRBV3-2 | few | NA
CASSQVGEDTEAFF | TGTGCCAGCAGCCAAGTGGGGGAGGACACTGAAGCTTTCTTT | TRBJ1-1 | TRBV3-1/TRBV3-2 | NA | NA
CASSRTVPGTDTQYF | TGTGCCAGCAGTCGGACAGTTCCAGGCACAGATACGCAGTATTTT | TRBJ2-3 | TRBV6-5 | NA | NA
CAITGDRVGLSGANVLTF | TGTGCCATCACAGGGGACCGCGTGGGGCTATCGGGGGCCAACGTCCTGACTTTC | TRBJ2-6 | TRBV10-3 | once | NA
CASSPGNSYEQYF | TGTGCCAGCAGTCCCGGGAACTCCTACGAGCAGTACTTC | TRBJ2-7 | TRBV28 | few | NA
CASSQSRGNEKLFF | TGTGCCAGCAGCCAGAGTAGGGGTAATGAAAAACTGTTTTTT | TRBJ1-4 | TRBV7-9 | NA | NA
CASSLVTRNYEQYF | TGTGCCAGCAGCTTGGTGACGAGAAACTACGAGCAGTACTTC | TRBJ2-7 | TRBV5-8 | once | NA
CASSLLPGQAYEQYF | TGTGCCAGCAGCCTTCTCCCGGGACAGGCCTACGAGCAGTACTTC | TRBJ2-7 | TRBV3-1/TRBV3-2 | once | TRBD1
CSAPEYEQFF | TGCAGTGCTCCCGAGTACGAGCAGTTCTTC | TRBJ2-1 | TRBV20-1 | NA | NA
CASSLRLAVLSGDNEQFF | TGTGCCAGCAGTTTAAGACTAGCTGTCCTATCAGGGGACAATGAGCAGTTCTTC | TRBJ2-1 | TRBV27 | NA | NA
CASSPQGLATEAFF | TGTGCCAGTAGCCCACAGGGCCTCGCCACTGAAGCTTTCTTT | TRBJ1-1 | TRBV19 | NA | NA
CASSPGSNYGYTF | TGTGCCAGCAGCCCGGGATCTAACTATGGCTACACCTTC | TRBJ1-2 | TRBV7-3 | NA | NA
CASSSRQGANEQYF | TGTGCCAGCAGCTCGCGACAGGGGGCCAACGAGCAGTACTTC | TRBJ2-7 | TRBV7-2 | NA | TRBD1